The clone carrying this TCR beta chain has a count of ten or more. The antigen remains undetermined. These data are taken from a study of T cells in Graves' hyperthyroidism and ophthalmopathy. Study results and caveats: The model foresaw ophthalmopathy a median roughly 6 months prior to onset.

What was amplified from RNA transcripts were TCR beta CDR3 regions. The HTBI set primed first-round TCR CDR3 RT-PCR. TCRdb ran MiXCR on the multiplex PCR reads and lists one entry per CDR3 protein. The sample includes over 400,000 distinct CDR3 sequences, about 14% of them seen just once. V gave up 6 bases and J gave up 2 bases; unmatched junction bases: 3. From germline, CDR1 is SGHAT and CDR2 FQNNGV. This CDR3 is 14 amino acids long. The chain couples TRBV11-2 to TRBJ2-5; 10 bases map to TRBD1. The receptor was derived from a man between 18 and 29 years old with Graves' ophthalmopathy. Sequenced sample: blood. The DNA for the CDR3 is TGTGCCAGCAGGGACAGGGGGGGACAAGAGACCCAGTACTTC. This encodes CASRDRGGQETQYF.